This T cell receptor beta chain originates from a study of T cells after yellow fever vaccination (dated by TCRdb to between 2017 and 2020). Regarding the study in general: The SMART-Seq v4 Ultra Low Input RNA kit was used to prepare libraries from fractions with low cell numbers. Blood was collected at multiple timepoints before and after primary and secondary immunization, and bulk PBMC replicates and cell subsets were isolated. Two healthy male donors made up the cohort, one aged 18 to 29 years and the other aged 30 to 40 years. Bulk TCR alpha and beta repertoires were sequenced longitudinally to track T-cell clones before and after primary and booster YFV17D yellow fever vaccination.

CDR1 and CDR2 are drawn from the germline V gene: SQVTM, ANQGSEA. V was cut back by 2 bases and J by 5 bases, leaving a gap of 12 bases between them. Including the terminal cysteine and phenylalanine, the CDR3 comprises 13 residues. Of all the DNA, just the CDR3 is kept, 39 bases in frame from base 1. On this clonotype: Its antigen target is currently unknown. No base qualities exist here, and no much larger clone lies one base off it.

The intended sense of this specimen's treatment or condition label: live attenuated yellow fever vaccine strain. Two biological replicates of bulk PBMCs were collected at each blood-draw timepoint. PBMCs were isolated from peripheral blood using a standard Ficoll-Paque protocol. RNA was extracted with TriZol from bulk PBMCs, CD4 and CD8 fractions, and dextramer-positive and dextramer-negative fractions. TCR cDNA was synthesized by 5'RACE template switching, which introduced a universal primer site and unique molecular identifiers. cDNA synthesis was primed from both the TCR alpha and TCR beta constant segments. Libraries were amplified in two PCR steps, with sample barcodes and sequencing adapters added in the second step. Sequencing of the libraries was done on either Illumina HiSeq 2500 (2x100 bp) or NovaSeq (2x150 bp). On the authors' methods: MIGEC was used to demultiplex reads and collapse the reads into UMI consensus sequences, and MiXCR was used for V(D)J alignment. Vaccine-responding clonotypes were defined with edgeR using replicate PBMC samples, requiring FDR below 0.01 and a log2 fold change above 5 up to day 15. Each bulk clonotype was labeled CD4 or CD8 based on which sequenced repertoire, CD4 or CD8, contained the clonotype at higher abundance. TCRdb took the public reads, trimmed them with fastp at Q25, ran MiXCR for clone calling and kept in-frame beta chains. Rows matching on CDR3 protein sequence are summarized as one entry with the most common DNA and genes. The V and J calls here are based on TCRdb, not the publication. This sample is represented by some 560,000 distinct CDR3 sequences; roughly a fifth of them were singletons. The ten largest clones add up to approximately 14% of the sample.

General findings and caveats noted by the study authors: Because the study included only a couple of donors, the extent to which the findings can be generalized is limited. Computational filtering was needed because FACS-sorted repertoires could contain abundant contaminating clonotypes from the bulk population. Compared with the primary T-cell response, the secondary T-cell response was weaker but faster, peaking on day 5 rather than day 15. Most clones expanded after primary vaccination (almost 97% of CD4 and about 85% of CD8) were re-detected after the booster, suggesting that broad memory maintenance occurred. A small share of clonotypes occurred in both CD4 and CD8 compartments, likely arising from convergent recombination.

The specimen comprised PBMCs, sampled 15 days after the yellow fever booster vaccination. The source of this sequence is a young man who received the YFV17D yellow fever vaccine. The chain joins TRBV29-1 to TRBJ2-5, and possibly TRBD2, on 6 matching bases. CDR3 sequence: CSVEMPSDETQYF. The DNA sequence is given as TGCAGCGTTGAAATGCCTAGCGACGAGACCCAGTACTTC.